This T cell receptor beta chain is drawn from a study of blood T cell repertoires in COVID-19. Assay: immunoSEQ multiplex PCR; the TCRdb copy retains only in-frame clones and omits some. The table lists 200,000 to 250,000 clones, more than 75% of them singletons. This clone has a single count. This CDR3 has 13 residues. CDR1 DFQATT and CDR2 SNEGSKA come from the germline V gene (reference sequence). V lost 3 bases to trimming and J lost 5 bases, with 10 bases between them. The chain links TRBV20-1 to TRBJ1-4, with D maybe TRBD1 (6 bases). The sequence came from a man in his sixties with acute or convalescent COVID-19. The sequenced material came from peripheral blood. CDR3 bases: TGCAGTGCTAGTACAGGGCACAATGAAAAACTGTTTTTT. Its translation is CSASTGHNEKLFF.